This T cell receptor (beta chain) is from a study of T-cell reconstitution after alpha-beta-depleted transplantation in children. The sample holds many counts of this clonotype. Construction of the TCRbeta library involved unique molecular identifiers. In TCRdb, the PCR reads were re-called with MiXCR into one record per CDR3 protein. The table includes just under 150,000 distinct CDR3 sequences, about 8.8% detected once. The TCR originated in a female patient between 2 and 15 years old who had a stem cell transplant for congenital amegakaryocytic thrombocytopenia, so the T cells may come from the graft donor. The sequencing used PBMCs, mostly from graft donor cells, collected 180 days after TCRalphabeta/CD19-depleted stem cell transplant.

As DNA, the CDR3 is TGCAGTGCTTCCGACAGGGGGGTTAGCAATCAGCCCCAGCATTTT. Translating it yields CSASDRGVSNQPQHF. The chain is built from TRBV20-1 and TRBJ1-5, with TRBD1 matching 9 bases. V lost 5 bases and J lost 0; bases outside the gene matches: 5. CDR1 DFQATT and CDR2 SNEGSKA come from the germline V gene (reference sequence). The length of the CDR3 is 15 residues.